Here is one T cell receptor beta chain with its context. Its antigen is still unknown. Produced via immunoSEQ multiplex PCR; TCRdb's table is partial and in-frame only. The data contain 92,000 or so clones, approximately 96% of them singletons. The sample originates from a study of cytomegalovirus exposure and HLA in healthy donors. Study as a whole: Per a later analysis, the approximately 690 first-cohort and 120 validation repertoires shared one platform. Study conclusions and caveats: Later, an analysis found that TCR clusters from the first cohort tended to co-occur in the 130 or so validation repertoires. A list of approximately 150 TCR beta chains associated with cytomegalovirus was given.

Germline assignment: CDR1 WSHSY and CDR2 SAAADI. The CDR3 is 14 residues long. Trimming removed 8 bases at V and 4 bases at J, with 14 bases between. Input material: PBMCs. The clonotype was recovered from a man between 18 and 35 years old in good health and CMV-seronegative. This chain links TRBV10-2 with TRBJ2-2; perhaps TRBD2 as D (6 bases). The CDR3 spells CASYRTIPTGELFF. The DNA of the CDR3 is TGCGCCAGCTACCGGACTATCCCCACCGGGGAGCTGTTTTTT.